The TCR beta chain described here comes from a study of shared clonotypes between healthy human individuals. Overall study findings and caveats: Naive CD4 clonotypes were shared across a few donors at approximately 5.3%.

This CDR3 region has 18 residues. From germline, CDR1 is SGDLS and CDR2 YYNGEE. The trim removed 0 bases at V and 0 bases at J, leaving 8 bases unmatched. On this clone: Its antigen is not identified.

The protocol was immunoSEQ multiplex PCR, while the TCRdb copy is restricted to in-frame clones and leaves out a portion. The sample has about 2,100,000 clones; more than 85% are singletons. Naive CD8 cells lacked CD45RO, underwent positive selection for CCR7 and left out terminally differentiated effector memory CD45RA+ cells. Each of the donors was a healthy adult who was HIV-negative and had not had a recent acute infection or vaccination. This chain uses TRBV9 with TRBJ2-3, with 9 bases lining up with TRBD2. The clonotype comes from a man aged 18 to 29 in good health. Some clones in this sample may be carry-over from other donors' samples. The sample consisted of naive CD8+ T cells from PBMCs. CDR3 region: CASSVARVAGESTDTQYF. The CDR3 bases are TGTGCCAGCAGCGTAGCGAGGGTAGCGGGAGAAAGCACAGATACGCAGTATTTT.